The rows below give T cell receptor beta chains drawn from one sample of a study of T cell responses to AZD1222 COVID-19 vaccine. Method: immunoSEQ multiplex PCR; TCRdb's copy keeps in-frame clones and lacks some. The sample comprises around 64,000 clones, 83% of which are singletons, and about 6.5% rests with the top ten. Sequences were derived from peripheral blood, sampled 28 days after the second AZD1222 dose. Source of these receptors: an adult who received the AZD1222 COVID-19 vaccine. The CDR3 runs from the conserved cysteine through the conserved F or W.

TRBJ2-3 TRBV4-3 CASSQEDRSTDTQYF
TRBJ1-1 TRBV12-3/TRBV12-4 CASSLGWKTEAFF
TRBJ1-2 TRBV6-2/TRBV6-3 CASSYTTNYGYTF
TRBJ1-2 TRBV4-1 CASSQDFYGYTF
TRBJ1-5 TRBV2 CASSIRGPKQPQHF
TRBJ1-4 TRBV20-1 CSAALGKLFF
TRBJ2-5 TRBV7-6 CASSLESGGATRGTQYF
TRBJ1-5 TRBV27 CASSPGHARAEAQHF
TRBJ2-7 TRBV5-3 CARSLTGGRSEQYF
TRBJ1-1 TRBV18 CASSQGAGNTEAFF
TRBJ2-1 TRBV7-6 CASSPLRGPQKQFF